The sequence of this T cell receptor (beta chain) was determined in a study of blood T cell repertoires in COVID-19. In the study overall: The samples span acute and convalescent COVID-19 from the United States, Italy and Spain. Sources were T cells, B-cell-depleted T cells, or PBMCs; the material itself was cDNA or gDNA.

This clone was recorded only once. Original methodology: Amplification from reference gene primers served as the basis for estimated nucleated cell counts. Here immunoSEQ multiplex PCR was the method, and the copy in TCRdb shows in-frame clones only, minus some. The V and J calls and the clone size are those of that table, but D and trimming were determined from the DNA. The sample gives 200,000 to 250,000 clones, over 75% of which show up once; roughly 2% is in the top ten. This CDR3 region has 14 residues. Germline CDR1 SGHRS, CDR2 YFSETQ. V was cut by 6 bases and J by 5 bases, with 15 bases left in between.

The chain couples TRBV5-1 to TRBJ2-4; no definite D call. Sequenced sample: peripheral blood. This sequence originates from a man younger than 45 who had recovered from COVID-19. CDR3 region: CASKEQSSQNIQYF. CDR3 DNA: TGCGCCAGCAAGGAGCAGTCCTCCCAAAACATTCAGTACTTC.